This T cell receptor beta chain was captured by sequencing in a study of T cell repertoires in cytomegalovirus infection. This clonotype was detected only a few times. At one end, the junction sequence differs from germline, possibly due to a read error. The V gene's germline CDR1 is SGHTA and CDR2 FQGNSA. The CDR3 loop spans 11 amino acids. TCRdb fed the reads into MiXCR, producing one record per CDR3 protein. The data contain about 530,000 distinct CDR3 sequences, around 27% of them seen just once; the ten biggest clones take up 13%. The chain recombines TRBV7-2 with TRBJ2-3; no firm D call. The sequenced material came from PBMCs. This clonotype was sampled from a human donor in good health (CMV status not recorded). Some clones in this sample may be carry-over from other donors' samples. In DNA form, the CDR3 reads TGTGCCAGCAGCTATTCCATCTCGCCGCATTTT. Translation gives CASSYSISPHF.